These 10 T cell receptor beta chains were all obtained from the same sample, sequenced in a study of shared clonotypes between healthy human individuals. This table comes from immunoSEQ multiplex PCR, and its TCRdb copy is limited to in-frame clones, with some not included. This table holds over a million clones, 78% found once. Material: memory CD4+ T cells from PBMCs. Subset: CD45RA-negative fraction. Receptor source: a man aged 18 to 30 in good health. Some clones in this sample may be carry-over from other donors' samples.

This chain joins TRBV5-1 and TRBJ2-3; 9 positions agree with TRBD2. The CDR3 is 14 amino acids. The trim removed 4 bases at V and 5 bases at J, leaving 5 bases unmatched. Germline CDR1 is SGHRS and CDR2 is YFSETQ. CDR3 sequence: CASSKREVGDTQYF. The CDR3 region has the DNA TGCGCCAGCAGCAAGCGGGAGGTGGGAGATACGCAGTATTTT.

As DNA, the CDR3 is TGTGCCAGCTTCCGGGAAAGTGGAAACACCATATATTTT. This encodes CASFRESGNTIYF. V gene TRBV11-2 combines with J gene TRBJ1-3, with no clear D. The CDR3 runs 13 residues. Trimming pared 8 bases from V and 3 bases from J, leaving 11 bases between. CDR1 is SGHAT, CDR2 FQNNGV, per germline. Full variable domain (outside the CDR3, taken from reference TRBV11-2 and TRBJ1-3): EAGVAQSPRYKIIEKRQSVAFWCNPISGHATLYWYQQILGQGPKLLIQFQNNGVVDDSQLPKDRFSAERLKGVDSTLKIQPAKLEDSAVYLCASFRESGNTIYFGEGSWLTVV.

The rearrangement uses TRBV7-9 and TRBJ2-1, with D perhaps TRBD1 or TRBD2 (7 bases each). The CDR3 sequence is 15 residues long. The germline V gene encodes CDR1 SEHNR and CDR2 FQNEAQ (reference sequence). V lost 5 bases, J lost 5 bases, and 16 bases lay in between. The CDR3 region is CASSPRGGADNEQFF. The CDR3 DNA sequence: TGTGCCAGCAGCCCCAGGGGGGGGGCGGACAATGAGCAGTTCTTC.

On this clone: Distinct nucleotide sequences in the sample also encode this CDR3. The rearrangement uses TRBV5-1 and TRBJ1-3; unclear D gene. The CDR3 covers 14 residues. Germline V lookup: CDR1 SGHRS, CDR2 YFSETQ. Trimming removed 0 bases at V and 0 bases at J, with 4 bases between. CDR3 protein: CASSLDYSGNTIYF. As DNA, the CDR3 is TGCGCCAGCAGCTTGGACTACTCTGGAAACACCATATATTTT.

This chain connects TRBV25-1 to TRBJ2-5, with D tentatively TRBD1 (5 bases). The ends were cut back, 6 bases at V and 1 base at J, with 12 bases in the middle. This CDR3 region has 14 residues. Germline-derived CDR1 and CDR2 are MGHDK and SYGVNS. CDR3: CASRDSRGQETQYF. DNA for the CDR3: TGTGCCAGCAGGGATTCTAGGGGCCAAGAGACCCAGTACTTC.

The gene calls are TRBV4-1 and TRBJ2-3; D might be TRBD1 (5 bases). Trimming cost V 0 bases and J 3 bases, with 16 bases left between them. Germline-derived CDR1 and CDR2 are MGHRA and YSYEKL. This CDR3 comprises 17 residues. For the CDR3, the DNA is TGCGCCAGCAGCCAAGATCTTCAGGCAGGGTATACAGATACGCAGTATTTT. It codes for CASSQDLQAGYTDTQYF.

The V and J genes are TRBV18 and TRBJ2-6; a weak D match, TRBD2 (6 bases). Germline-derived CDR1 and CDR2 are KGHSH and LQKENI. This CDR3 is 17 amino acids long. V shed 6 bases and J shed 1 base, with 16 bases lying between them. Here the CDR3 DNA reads TGTGCCAGCTCCCTGGGAGGTTACACTTCTGGGGCCAACGTCCTGACTTTC. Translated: CASSLGGYTSGANVLTF.

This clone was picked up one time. The CDR3 sequence: CASSKTGGASQPQHF. The CDR3 coding sequence is TGTGCCAGCAGCAAGACAGGGGGCGCGAGTCAGCCCCAGCATTTT. The V gene is TRBV28, the J gene TRBJ1-5, with TRBD1 matching 10 bases. J lost 6 bases, V lost 6 bases, and 8 bases had no gene match. The CDR3 loop spans 15 amino acids. The germline V gene has CDR1 MDHEN and CDR2 SYDVKM. Variable domain in full (rest from reference TRBV28 and TRBJ1-5): DVKVTQSSRYLVKRTGEKVFLECVQDMDHENMFWYRQDPGLGLRLIYFSYDVKMKEKGDIPEGYSVSREKKERFSLILESASTNQTSMYLCASSKTGGASQPQHFGDGTRLSIL.

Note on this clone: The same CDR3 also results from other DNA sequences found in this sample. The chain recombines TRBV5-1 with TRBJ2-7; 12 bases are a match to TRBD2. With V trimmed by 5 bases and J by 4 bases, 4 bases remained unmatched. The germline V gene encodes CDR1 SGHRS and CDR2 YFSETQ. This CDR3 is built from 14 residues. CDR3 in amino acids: CASSVTSGSYEQYF. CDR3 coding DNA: TGCGCCAGCAGTGTGACTAGCGGGAGTTACGAGCAGTACTTC. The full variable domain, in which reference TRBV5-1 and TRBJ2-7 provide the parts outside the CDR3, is KAGVTQTPRYLIKTRGQQVTLSCSPISGHRSVSWYQQTPGQGLQFLFEYFSETQRNKGNFPGRFSGRQFSNSRSEMNVSTLELGDSALYLCASSVTSGSYEQYFGPGTRLTVT.

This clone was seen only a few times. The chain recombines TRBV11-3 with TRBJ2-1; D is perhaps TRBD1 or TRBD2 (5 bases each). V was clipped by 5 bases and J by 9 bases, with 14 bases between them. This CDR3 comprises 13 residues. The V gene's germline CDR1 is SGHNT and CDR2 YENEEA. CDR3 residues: CASSPEGRGEQFF. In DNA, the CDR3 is TGTGCCAGCAGCCCAGAGGGGCGAGGTGAGCAGTTCTTC.